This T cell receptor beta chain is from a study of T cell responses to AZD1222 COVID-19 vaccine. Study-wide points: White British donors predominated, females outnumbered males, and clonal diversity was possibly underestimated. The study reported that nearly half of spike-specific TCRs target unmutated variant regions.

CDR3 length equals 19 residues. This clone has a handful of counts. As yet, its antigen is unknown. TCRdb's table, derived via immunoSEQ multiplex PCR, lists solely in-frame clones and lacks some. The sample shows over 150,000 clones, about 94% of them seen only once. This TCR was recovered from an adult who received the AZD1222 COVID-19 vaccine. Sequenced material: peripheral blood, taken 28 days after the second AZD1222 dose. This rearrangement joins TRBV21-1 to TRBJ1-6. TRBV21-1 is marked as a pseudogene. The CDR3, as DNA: TGTGCCAGCAGCAAAGCGAGGGAGTGCCTAGGCTCCTATAATTCACCCCTCCACTTT. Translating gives CASSKARECLGSYNSPLHF.